Shown below are 14 T cell receptor beta chains from a single sample sequenced in a study of radiotherapy plus CTLA-4 blockade in lung cancer. Here immunoSEQ multiplex PCR was the method, and the copy in TCRdb shows in-frame clones only, minus some. The sample shows tens of thousands of clones, around 86% of them seen only once. Source: peripheral blood, taken from a patient treated with radiotherapy plus ipilimumab. The receptors originated from a human donor with non-small cell lung cancer that progressed on radiotherapy plus ipilimumab.

CDR3 sequence (DNA): TGTGCCAGCAGTTACTCTTCCCGGGCGGGAACCGGGGAGCTGTTTTTT. Translated, it gives CASSYSSRAGTGELFF. The rearrangement links TRBV6-5 to TRBJ2-2; tentative D call: TRBD2 (6 bases). Germline CDR1 and CDR2: MNHEY and SVGAGI. The V end lost 0 bases, the J end lost 5 bases, and 13 bases lay between the germline ends. The CDR3 length is 16 residues.

In this sample, this clone turned up once. V usage is TRBV9 and J usage is TRBJ2-5, with TRBD1 as a possible D gene (6 bases). The CDR3 loop spans 14 amino acids. Germline CDR1 SGDLS, CDR2 YYNGEE. Deletions cut 4 bases from V and 9 bases from J, with 19 bases between. The CDR3 DNA follows: TGTGCCAGCAGCTCACGGACAGAAATAGGGGCCCAGTACTTC. This gives the protein CASSSRTEIGAQYF.

The chain employs TRBV5-1 and TRBJ1-4; 9 positions match TRBD1. The trim removed 4 bases at V and 6 bases at J, leaving 7 bases unmatched. The CDR3 covers 15 residues. The germline V gene has CDR1 SGHRS and CDR2 YFSETQ. The CDR3 loop reads CASSRVQGADEKLFF. CDR3 bases: TGCGCCAGCAGCCGCGTACAGGGGGCGGATGAAAAACTGTTTTTT.

This clone was recorded only once. This chain connects TRBV15 to TRBJ2-1; TRBD1 agrees at 10 bases. This CDR3 is built from 15 residues. V shed 6 bases, J shed 4 bases, and the junction held 6 bases outside the gene matches. Germline loops: CDR1 LNHNV, CDR2 YYDKDF (reference sequence). Here the CDR3 DNA reads TGTGCCACCAGTACCCGGACAGGGGGTTACAATGAGCAGTTCTTC. It encodes CATSTRTGGYNEQFF.

V gene TRBV30 combines with J gene TRBJ2-5; 9 bases fit TRBD1. Losses at the gene ends were 5 bases for V and 5 bases for J; bases not matched to a gene: 0. This CDR3 region has 11 residues. Germline lookup yields CDR1 GTSNPN and CDR2 SVGIG (reference sequence). CDR3 in amino acids: CAWGQGETQYF. CDR3 nucleotide sequence: TGTGCCTGGGGACAGGGGGAGACCCAGTACTTC.

In this sample, this clone turned up a few times. This sequence joins TRBV7-2 and TRBJ1-3; the D gene is possibly TRBD1 (5 bases). This CDR3 contains 15 residues. V was trimmed by 1 base and J by 2 bases, leaving 9 bases between them. The V gene's germline CDR1 is SGHTA and CDR2 FQGNSA. The CDR3 is CASSLVSGPGNTIYF. The CDR3 nucleotides read TGTGCCAGCAGCTTAGTGTCAGGGCCTGGAAACACCATATATTTT.

This chain links TRBV30 with TRBJ2-7; D may correspond to TRBD1 or TRBD2 (5 bases each). V lost 0 bases to trimming and J lost 4 bases, with 13 bases between them. Germline CDR1 reads GTSNPN; CDR2 reads SVGIG (reference sequence). This CDR3 is built from 14 residues. CDR3 residues: CAWSVSWGGYEQYF. The CDR3 nucleotides read TGTGCCTGGAGTGTATCCTGGGGCGGGTACGAGCAGTACTTC.

The genes are TRBV9 and TRBJ2-4, with TRBD1 matching 7 bases. The V gene end was trimmed by 0 bases and the J gene end by 6 bases; junction bases not matched to a gene: 12. The V gene's germline CDR1 is SGDLS and CDR2 YYNGEE. The CDR3 runs to 17 residues. The CDR3 loop reads CASSVAERPGGGNIQYF. The CDR3 DNA is TGTGCCAGCAGCGTAGCTGAACGGCCAGGGGGTGGAAACATTCAGTACTTC.

The rearrangement joins TRBV7-9 to TRBJ2-3; 14 bases are a match to TRBD2. Per germline, CDR1 SEHNR and CDR2 FQNEAQ (reference sequence). V was pared by 5 bases and J by 7 bases, with 8 bases of the junction left unmatched. CDR3 length: 16 amino acids. CDR3 sequence reads: CASSPRLAGGYYTQYF. In DNA, the CDR3 is TGTGCCAGCAGCCCTCGACTAGCGGGGGGGTACTATACGCAGTATTTT.

This chain connects TRBV15 to TRBJ2-7; maybe TRBD2 (6 bases). This CDR3 comprises 15 residues. Germline loops: CDR1 LNHNV, CDR2 YYDKDF (reference sequence). V lost 0 bases to trimming and J lost 5 bases, with 14 bases between them. CDR3 coding DNA: TGTGCCACCAGCAGAGATCCCAGGCGGGGAGACGAGCAGTACTTC. Residues: CATSRDPRRGDEQYF.

V gene TRBV14 combines with J gene TRBJ1-5; a weak D match, TRBD1 (6 bases). Trimming shortened V by 4 bases and J by 7 bases, and 11 bases separated the two germline ends. This CDR3 is built from 13 residues. Germline V lookup: CDR1 SGHDN, CDR2 FVKESK. The CDR3 here is CASSRGLGQPQHF. Written as DNA, the CDR3 is TGTGCCAGCAGCCGGGGGCTCGGGCAGCCCCAGCATTTT.

The V and J genes are TRBV28 and TRBJ1-5; tentative D call: TRBD1 (5 bases). This CDR3 has 15 residues. The ends were cut back, 6 bases at V and 3 bases at J, with 15 bases in the middle. Looked up from germline, CDR1 is MDHEN and CDR2 is SYDVKM. In DNA form, the CDR3 reads TGTGCCAGCAGCACTAACCAGGGTGACAATCAGCCCCAGCATTTT. The encoded protein is CASSTNQGDNQPQHF.

This chain uses TRBV19 with TRBJ1-1, with D hard to call. CDR3 length equals 14 residues. Germline assignment: CDR1 LNHDA and CDR2 SQIVND (reference sequence). V gave up 5 bases and J gave up 0 bases, with 10 bases separating them. For the CDR3, the DNA is TGTGCCAGTAGTCTGTATACCTTGAACACTGAAGCTTTCTTT. The encoded protein is CASSLYTLNTEAFF.

The chain employs TRBV5-1 and TRBJ2-7, with TRBD1 identical over 10 bases. This CDR3 is built from 14 residues. The V segment lost 4 bases and the J segment 2 bases; nucleotides outside the gene matches: 3. Germline CDR1 reads SGHRS; CDR2 reads YFSETQ. CDR3: CASSETGGTYEQYF. DNA of the CDR3: TGCGCCAGCAGCGAGACAGGGGGCACCTACGAGCAGTACTTC. Filled out from reference TRBV5-1 and TRBJ2-7, the complete variable domain reads KAGVTQTPRYLIKTRGQQVTLSCSPISGHRSVSWYQQTPGQGLQFLFEYFSETQRNKGNFPGRFSGRQFSNSRSEMNVSTLELGDSALYLCASSETGGTYEQYFGPGTRLTVT.